This TCR beta chain was observed in a study of PD-L1 blockade in urothelial cancer. The method was immunoSEQ multiplex PCR; TCRdb's version includes in-frame clones alone and lacks a portion of them. The sample contains 30,000 to 40,000 clones, 70% to 85% of which appear only once. The V end was cut by 0 bases, the J end by 2 bases, with 14 bases between. This CDR3 is 17 amino acids long. Germline V gene lookup returns CDR1 LNHNV and CDR2 YYDKDF (reference sequence). This TCR was sampled from a man between 60 and 75 years old with urothelial cancer. The chain recombines TRBV15 with TRBJ1-5; D is unresolved. Source: PBMCs, taken around atezolizumab (anti-PD-L1) treatment. This CDR3 is CATSRDLWATRNQPQHF. In nucleotides, the CDR3 is TGTGCCACCAGCAGAGATCTGTGGGCAACCCGCAATCAGCCCCAGCATTTT.